A single sample gave rise to the 31 T cell receptor beta chains below, sequenced in a study of blood T cell repertoires in COVID-19. Clones were read by immunoSEQ multiplex PCR, and TCRdb kept only the in-frame ones, dropping some. The repertoire holds approximately 40,000 clones, with 87% as singletons. Sample: peripheral blood. All receptors come from a man aged 60-69 years with acute or convalescent COVID-19.

The rearrangement links TRBV27 to TRBJ2-1, with TRBD2 matching 8 bases. CDR1 and CDR2 (germline): MNHEY, SMNVEV (reference sequence). The CDR3 is made up of 15 amino acids. V shed 10 bases and J 7 bases; nucleotides not matched to a gene: 15. CDR3 sequence: CATRAGGLSGNEQFF. Written as DNA, the CDR3 is TGTGCCACTCGGGCGGGGGGCCTCTCCGGGAATGAGCAGTTCTTC.

The V gene is TRBV27, the J gene TRBJ2-2, with 11 bases aligning to TRBD2. Trimming removed 3 bases from V and 6 bases from J; junction bases left unmatched: 12. Germline CDR1 and CDR2: MNHEY and SMNVEV (reference sequence). This CDR3 is 18 amino acids long. In DNA form, the CDR3 reads TGTGCCAGCAGTTTTACTAGCGGGAGTGAATTTATGGCCGGGGAGCTGTTTTTT. Protein sequence: CASSFTSGSEFMAGELFF.

The gene calls are TRBV9 and TRBJ2-7, with 10 nucleotides matching TRBD1. Unmatched junction bases numbered 8, after V lost 3 bases and J lost 8 bases. The CDR3 extends over 14 amino acids. Germline CDR1 reads SGDLS; CDR2 reads YYNGEE. The CDR3 is CASSGQGAPLKQYF. In DNA form, the CDR3 reads TGTGCCAGCAGCGGACAGGGGGCACCATTGAAGCAGTACTTC.

The V gene is TRBV5-1, the J gene TRBJ1-2; perhaps TRBD1 as D (5 bases). Per the germline V gene, CDR1 is SGHRS and CDR2 is YFSETQ. The CDR3 is 13 amino acids. Trimming cost V 4 bases and J 3 bases, with 10 bases left between them. CDR3 region: CASSPEGDYGYTF. The CDR3 DNA is TGCGCCAGCAGCCCGGAAGGGGACTATGGCTACACCTTC.

The chain is built from TRBV12-3 or TRBV12-4 and TRBJ2-3; weak D call: TRBD2 (6 bases). This CDR3 is built from 13 residues. V was cut by 3 bases and J by 8 bases, with 12 bases left in between. The CDR3 sequence: CASSFRGTPTQYF. The CDR3 DNA sequence: TGTGCCAGCAGTTTCCGTGGGACTCCTACGCAGTATTTT.

The chain is built from TRBV5-1 and TRBJ2-1, with a tentative D call TRBD1 (5 bases). This CDR3 spans 15 amino acids. Trimming cost V 0 bases and J 4 bases, with 11 bases left between them. CDR1 and CDR2 from the germline V gene are SGHRS and YFSETQ. This chain's CDR3 is CASSLDATVYNEQFF. The CDR3 DNA reads as TGCGCCAGCAGCTTGGACGCGACAGTTTACAATGAGCAGTTCTTC.

CDR3 region: CASSVARYQETQYF. CDR3 DNA sequence: TGTGCCAGCAGTGTAGCTAGATACCAAGAGACCCAGTACTTC. The chain joins TRBV2 to TRBJ2-5; D is uncertain. V was shortened by 4 bases and J by 0 bases, with 9 bases between the two germline ends. The CDR3 consists of 14 residues. Germline loops: CDR1 SNHLY, CDR2 FYNNEI.

The V gene is TRBV4-1, the J gene TRBJ2-2; a weak D match, TRBD1 (6 bases). CDR3 length equals 15 residues. Trimming removed 4 bases at V and 0 bases at J, with 9 bases between. Germline V gives CDR1 MGHRA, CDR2 YSYEKL. The CDR3 is CASSPRTANTGELFF. DNA for the CDR3: TGCGCCAGCAGCCCCCGGACAGCGAACACCGGGGAGCTGTTTTTT.

Written as DNA, the CDR3 is TGTGCCAGCAGCTTAGATGCGGTATCGAACACCGGGGAGCTGTTTTTT. It codes for CASSLDAVSNTGELFF. The rearrangement links TRBV11-3 to TRBJ2-2, with D hard to call. Germline CDR1 is SGHNT and CDR2 is YENEEA. Trimming took 0 bases from V and 0 from J, leaving 8 bases between them. CDR3 size: 16 residues. The full variable domain, in which reference TRBV11-3 and TRBJ2-2 provide the parts outside the CDR3, is EAGVVQSPRYKIIEKKQPVAFWCNPISGHNTLYWYLQNLGQGPELLIRYENEEAVDDSQLPKDRFSAERLKGVDSTLKIQPAELGDSAVYLCASSLDAVSNTGELFFGEGSRLTVL.

V and J are TRBV25-1 and TRBJ2-7; 8 bases fit TRBD2. The CDR3 spans 14 residues. With V trimmed by 3 bases and J by 2 bases, 3 bases remained unmatched. Per germline, CDR1 MGHDK and CDR2 SYGVNS. CDR3 bases: TGTGCCAGCAGTGAGCCGGGACTAGCCTACGAGCAGTACTTC. It yields the protein CASSEPGLAYEQYF.

A note on this clone: One junction end does not reproduce the germline sequence, and a read error may be involved. V usage is TRBV29-1 and J usage is TRBJ1-1; 9 bases match TRBD1. Per the germline V gene, CDR1 is SQVTM and CDR2 is ANQGSEA. This CDR3 contains 10 residues. The CDR3 coding sequence is TGCAGCGTGTGGGACAGGGTAGTTCTCTTT. This sequence encodes CSVWDRVVLF.

This chain uses TRBV29-1 with TRBJ1-1; D is unresolved. The CDR3 has 12 amino acids. V was pared by 3 bases and J by 3 bases, with 8 bases between. Per the germline V gene, CDR1 is SQVTM and CDR2 is ANQGSEA. This CDR3 reads CSVDSADTEAFF. The CDR3 coding sequence is TGCAGCGTTGATTCAGCGGACACTGAAGCTTTCTTT.

The V and J genes are TRBV28 and TRBJ1-2; D not certain. CDR3 length: 14 residues. Germline CDR1 reads MDHEN; CDR2 reads SYDVKM. V was shortened by 3 bases and J by 5 bases, with 13 bases between the two germline ends. This CDR3 reads CASSLGGTWYGYTF. In DNA form, the CDR3 reads TGTGCCAGCAGTTTGGGAGGAACGTGGTATGGCTACACCTTC.

The chain uses TRBV7-2 and TRBJ2-1; 9 nucleotides agree with TRBD2. This CDR3 has 16 residues. The V and J ends lost 6 bases and 0 bases, in that order; junction bases with no gene match: 6. The germline V gene has CDR1 SGHTA and CDR2 FQGNSA. The CDR3 region is CASSLPGLASYNEQFF. CDR3 DNA sequence: TGTGCCAGCAGTCTTCCGGGACTAGCCTCCTACAATGAGCAGTTCTTC.

This clone was detected only once. The J gene is TRBJ2-4, the V gene TRBV16; D gene unclear. V gave up 4 bases and J gave up 0 bases, with 13 bases separating them. CDR1 is KGHSY and CDR2 is FQNENV in the germline V gene. CDR3 length equals 16 residues. The CDR3 DNA sequence: TGTGCCAGCAGCCCAACAGATGTACTAGCCAAAAACATTCAGTACTTC. It is translated as CASSPTDVLAKNIQYF.

This clone was counted between two and nine times. The CDR3 nucleotides read TGTGCCAGCTCGACAGGGGTGGGAACTGAAGCTTTCTTT. Protein: CASSTGVGTEAFF. The chain is built from TRBV18 and TRBJ1-1; 8 bases fit TRBD1. The CDR3 length is 13 residues. Per the germline V gene, CDR1 is KGHSH and CDR2 is LQKENI. J lost 5 bases, V lost 6 bases, and 5 bases had no gene match.

The chain has TRBV25-1 and TRBJ1-1, with D perhaps TRBD1 (6 bases). V was trimmed by 1 base and J by 1 base, leaving 16 bases between them. The CDR3 loop spans 17 amino acids. The germline V gene encodes CDR1 MGHDK and CDR2 SYGVNS. CDR3 amino acids: CASSEWAGGEGNTEAFF. The CDR3, as DNA: TGTGCCAGCAGTGAATGGGCGGGGGGCGAGGGGAACACTGAAGCTTTCTTT.

The chain recombines TRBV28 with TRBJ2-3; 12 bases map to TRBD2. The germline gives CDR1 MDHEN, CDR2 SYDVKM. The CDR3 loop spans 14 amino acids. V lost 7 bases and J lost 5; bases outside the gene matches: 4. The CDR3 region has the DNA TGTGCCAGCAAACTAGCGGGAGGAGTAGATACGCAGTATTTT. It codes for CASKLAGGVDTQYF.

The rearrangement joins TRBV28 to TRBJ1-1; TRBD1 aligns across 7 bases. V lost 5 bases to trimming and J lost 11 bases; unmatched junction nucleotides: 14. Germline lookup yields CDR1 MDHEN and CDR2 SYDVKM. CDR3 length equals 14 residues. The CDR3 sequence is CASSTSQGKGPAFF. The CDR3 DNA sequence: TGTGCCAGCAGTACATCACAGGGGAAGGGACCCGCTTTCTTT.

The chain employs TRBV6-1 and TRBJ1-1, with D perhaps matching TRBD1 (5 bases). The CDR3 is 14 residues long. Germline CDR1 is MNHNS and CDR2 is SASEGT. Trimming shortened V by 2 bases and J by 1 base, and 8 bases separated the two germline ends. The CDR3 spells CASSELGGNTEAFF. In DNA form, the CDR3 reads TGTGCCAGCAGTGAATTGGGGGGGAACACTGAAGCTTTCTTT.

The chain has TRBV21-1 and TRBJ2-7; the listed D gene, TRBD2, was not tested against the DNA. TRBV21-1 is a listed pseudogene. CDR3 length equals 15 residues. CDR3: CASSKGEGISNEQYV. CDR3 sequence (DNA): TGTGCCAGCAGCAAGGGGGAGGGGATATCCAACGAGCAGTACGTC.

CDR3 DNA sequence: TGTGCCAGCAGCCTAAGCCTGTCTAGCGGAAAAGAGACCCAGTACTTC. Translated: CASSLSLSSGKETQYF. The genes are TRBV7-2 and TRBJ2-5; 7 bases line up with TRBD2. The length of the CDR3 is 16 residues. V shed 5 bases, J shed 3 bases, and the junction held 12 bases outside the gene matches. CDR1 and CDR2 (germline): SGHTA, FQGNSA.

The chain employs TRBV5-1 and TRBJ2-5; 7 bases align to TRBD2. V shed 4 bases, J shed 1 base, and the junction held 7 bases outside the gene matches. This CDR3 contains 15 residues. Germline V gene sequence: CDR1 SGHRS, CDR2 YFSETQ. CDR3 bases: TGCGCCAGCAGCCCTCTAGCGGTCCGCCAAGAGACCCAGTACTTC. Its translation: CASSPLAVRQETQYF. Full variable domain (rest looked up from reference TRBV5-1 and TRBJ2-5): KAGVTQTPRYLIKTRGQQVTLSCSPISGHRSVSWYQQTPGQGLQFLFEYFSETQRNKGNFPGRFSGRQFSNSRSEMNVSTLELGDSALYLCASSPLAVRQETQYFGPGTRLLVL.

The chain joins TRBV5-1 to TRBJ1-1, with D possibly matching TRBD1 (5 bases). The CDR3 extends over 15 amino acids. Trimming took off 1 base at V and 1 base at J, with 11 bases between the two ends. Germline CDR1 reads SGHRS; CDR2 reads YFSETQ. The chain's CDR3 is CASSLWRQPNTEAFF. The CDR3 region has the DNA TGCGCCAGCAGCTTGTGGAGACAGCCGAACACTGAAGCTTTCTTT.

The V and J genes are TRBV5-1 and TRBJ2-7; TRBD1 might be the D (6 bases). V was cut by 3 bases and J by 10 bases, with 14 bases left in between. Germline CDR1 reads SGHRS; CDR2 reads YFSETQ. The CDR3 is made up of 12 amino acids. CDR3 nucleotide sequence: TGCGCCAGCAGCTCCCCAGGACAGATTCAGTACGTC. The encoded protein is CASSSPGQIQYV.

The chain recombines TRBV2 with TRBJ2-7; 13 bases align to TRBD2. The CDR3 runs to 14 residues. V shed 9 bases, J shed 4 bases, and the junction held 6 bases outside the gene matches. Germline assignment: CDR1 SNHLY and CDR2 FYNNEI. The CDR3 DNA reads as TGTGCCAGTGCACTAGCGGGAGGGCCGTACGAGCAGTACGTC. It specifies CASALAGGPYEQYV.

This chain connects TRBV4-3 to TRBJ2-2; weak D call: TRBD2 (6 bases). Between the trimmed V and J ends, which lost 0 bases and 1 base, there was a span of 15 bases. The germline CDR1 and CDR2 sequences are LGHNA and YSLEER. This CDR3 contains 18 residues. Written as DNA, the CDR3 is TGCGCCAGCAGCCAAGAGGCACTAGCTCGCTTGAACACCGGGGAGCTGTTTTTT. It specifies CASSQEALARLNTGELFF.

The chain carries TRBV28 and TRBJ1-2, with 11 bases matching TRBD1. Germline V gene sequence: CDR1 MDHEN, CDR2 SYDVKM. V lost 4 bases, J lost 1 base, and 11 bases stayed unmatched. This CDR3 has 18 amino acids. CDR3 sequence reads: CASSSLDWDRGINYGYTF. The CDR3 nucleotides are TGTGCCAGCAGTTCCCTCGATTGGGACAGGGGGATTAACTATGGCTACACCTTC.

The rearrangement links TRBV4-1 to TRBJ1-2; possible D gene TRBD1, 5 bases. The CDR3 length is 14 residues. CDR1 and CDR2 (germline): MGHRA, YSYEKL. The V and J ends lost 3 bases and 6 bases respectively, with 14 bases between them. CDR3 sequence: CASSHQGLRNGYTF. In DNA, the CDR3 is TGCGCCAGCAGCCATCAGGGCCTAAGGAATGGCTACACCTTC.

CDR3 region: CASSEGGSTDTQYF. The CDR3 DNA follows: TGCGCCAGCAGTGAGGGGGGCAGCACAGATACGCAGTATTTT. The chain has TRBV10-1 and TRBJ2-3; D perhaps matches TRBD1 (6 bases). This CDR3 contains 14 residues. Trimming shortened V by 2 bases and J by 0 bases, and 6 bases separated the two germline ends. Germline V CDR1 and CDR2: WNHNN, SYGVQD (reference sequence).

The chain has TRBV15 and TRBJ1-2; weak D call: TRBD1 (5 bases). The germline gives CDR1 LNHNV, CDR2 YYDKDF (reference sequence). With 1 base removed from V and 2 bases from J, the gap between germline ends came to 14 bases. The CDR3 spans 16 residues. CDR3 in DNA: TGTGCCACCAGCAGAGGTAGGACAACGGTCAACTATGGCTACACCTTC. Translating gives CATSRGRTTVNYGYTF.